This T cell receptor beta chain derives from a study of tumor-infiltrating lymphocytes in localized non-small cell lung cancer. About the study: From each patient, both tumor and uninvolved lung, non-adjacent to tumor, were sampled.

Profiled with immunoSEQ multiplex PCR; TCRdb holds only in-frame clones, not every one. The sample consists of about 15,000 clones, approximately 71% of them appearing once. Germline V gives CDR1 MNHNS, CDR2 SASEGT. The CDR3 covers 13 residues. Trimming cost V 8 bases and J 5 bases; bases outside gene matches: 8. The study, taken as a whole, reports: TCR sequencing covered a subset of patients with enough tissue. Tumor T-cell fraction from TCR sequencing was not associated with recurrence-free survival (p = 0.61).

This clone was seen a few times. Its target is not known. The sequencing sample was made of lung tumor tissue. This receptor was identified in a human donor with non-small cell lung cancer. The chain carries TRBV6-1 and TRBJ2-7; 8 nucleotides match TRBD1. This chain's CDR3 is CASHRGSNDEQYF. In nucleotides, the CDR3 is TGTGCCAGCCACAGGGGGAGTAACGACGAGCAGTACTTC.